This T cell receptor (beta chain) was obtained from a study of cytomegalovirus exposure and HLA in healthy donors. Notes on the study in general: Reports showed the classifier diagnosing cytomegalovirus status with high specificity and sensitivity. It was about 180 TCR beta chains that were listed as cytomegalovirus-associated. Sequencing likely generated an artifact that appeared as a cluster of highly shared sequence variants.

CDR1 is MGHDK and CDR2 is SYGVNS in the germline V gene. The ends were cut back, 1 base at V and 3 bases at J, with 9 bases in the middle. This CDR3 has 14 amino acids. It was with 60 Vbeta and 13 Jbeta primers that the PCR ran. Sequencing was performed with immunoSEQ multiplex PCR; in TCRdb, only in-frame clones are kept and a portion is missing. The data hold 100,000 to 120,000 clones, with more than 60% observed a single time. Comments on this clone: Its cognate antigen is unknown.

The specimen was PBMCs. The V and J genes are TRBV25-1 and TRBJ1-1; D call uncertain. This TCR came from a young man in good health and CMV-seropositive. Here the CDR3 reads CASSEFSSDTEAFF. In nucleotides, the CDR3 is TGTGCCAGCAGTGAATTTTCGAGTGACACTGAAGCTTTCTTT.